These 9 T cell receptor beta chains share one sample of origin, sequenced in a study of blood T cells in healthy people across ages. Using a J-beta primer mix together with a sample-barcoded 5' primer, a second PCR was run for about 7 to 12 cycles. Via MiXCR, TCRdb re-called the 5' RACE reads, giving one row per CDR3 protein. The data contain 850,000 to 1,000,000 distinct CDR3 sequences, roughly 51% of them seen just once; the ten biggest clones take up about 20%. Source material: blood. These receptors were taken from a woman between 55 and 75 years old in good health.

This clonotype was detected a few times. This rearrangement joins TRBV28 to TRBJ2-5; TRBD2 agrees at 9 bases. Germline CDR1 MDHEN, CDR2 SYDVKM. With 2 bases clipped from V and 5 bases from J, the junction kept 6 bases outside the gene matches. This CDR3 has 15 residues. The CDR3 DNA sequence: TGTGCCAGCAGTTTAGCGGGAGGGCCTGTGGAGACCCAGTACTTC. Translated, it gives CASSLAGGPVETQYF.

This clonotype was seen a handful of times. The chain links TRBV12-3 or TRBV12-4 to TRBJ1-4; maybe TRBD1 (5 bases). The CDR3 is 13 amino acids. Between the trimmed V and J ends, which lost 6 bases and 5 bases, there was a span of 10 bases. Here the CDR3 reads CASSPGVNEKLFF. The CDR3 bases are TGTGCCAGCAGCCCGGGGGTGAATGAAAAACTGTTTTTT.

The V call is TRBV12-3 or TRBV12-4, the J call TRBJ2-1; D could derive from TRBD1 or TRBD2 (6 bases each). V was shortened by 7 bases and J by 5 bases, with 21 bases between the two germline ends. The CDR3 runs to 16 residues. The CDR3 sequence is CASTHYSGALNNEQFF. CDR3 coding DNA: TGTGCCAGCACCCATTATTCGGGGGCCCTTAACAATGAGCAGTTCTTC.

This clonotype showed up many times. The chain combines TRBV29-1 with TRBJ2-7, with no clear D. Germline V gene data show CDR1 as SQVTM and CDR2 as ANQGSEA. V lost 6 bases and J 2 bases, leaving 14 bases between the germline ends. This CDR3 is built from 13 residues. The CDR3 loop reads CSVPQVGTYEQYF. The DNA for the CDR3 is TGCAGCGTCCCCCAAGTAGGAACCTACGAGCAGTACTTC.

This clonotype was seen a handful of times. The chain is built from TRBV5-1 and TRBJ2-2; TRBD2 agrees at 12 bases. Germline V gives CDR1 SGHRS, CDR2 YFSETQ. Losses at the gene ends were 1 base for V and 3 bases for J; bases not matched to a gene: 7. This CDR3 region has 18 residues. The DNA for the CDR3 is TGCGCCAGCAGCTTGAGACTAGCGGGAGTTGGGTACACCGGGGAGCTGTTTTTT. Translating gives CASSLRLAGVGYTGELFF. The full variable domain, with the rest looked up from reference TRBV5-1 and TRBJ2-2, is KAGVTQTPRYLIKTRGQQVTLSCSPISGHRSVSWYQQTPGQGLQFLFEYFSETQRNKGNFPGRFSGRQFSNSRSEMNVSTLELGDSALYLCASSLRLAGVGYTGELFFGEGSRLTVL.

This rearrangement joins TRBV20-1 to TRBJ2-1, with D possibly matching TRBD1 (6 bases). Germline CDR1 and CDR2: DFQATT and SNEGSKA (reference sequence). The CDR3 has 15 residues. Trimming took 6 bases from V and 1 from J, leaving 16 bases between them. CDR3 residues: CSAAWDTPSYNEQFF. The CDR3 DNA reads TGCAGTGCAGCCTGGGACACGCCATCCTACAATGAGCAGTTCTTC.

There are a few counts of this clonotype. In DNA, the CDR3 is TGTGCCATCAGTGAGTCGCCTAGCGGGGACTACGAGCAGTACTTC. Amino acids: CAISESPSGDYEQYF. The chain joins TRBV10-3 to TRBJ2-7; 9 nucleotides align to TRBD2. The CDR3 runs to 15 residues. V lost 0 bases to trimming and J lost 3 bases; unmatched junction nucleotides: 3. Germline V CDR1 and CDR2: ENHRY, SYGVKD.

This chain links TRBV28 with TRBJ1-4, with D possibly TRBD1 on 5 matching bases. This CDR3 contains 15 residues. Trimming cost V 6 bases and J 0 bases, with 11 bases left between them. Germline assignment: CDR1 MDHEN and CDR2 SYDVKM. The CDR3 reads CASSTKGATNEKLFF. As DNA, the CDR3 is TGTGCCAGCAGCACCAAAGGGGCAACTAATGAAAAACTGTTTTTT.

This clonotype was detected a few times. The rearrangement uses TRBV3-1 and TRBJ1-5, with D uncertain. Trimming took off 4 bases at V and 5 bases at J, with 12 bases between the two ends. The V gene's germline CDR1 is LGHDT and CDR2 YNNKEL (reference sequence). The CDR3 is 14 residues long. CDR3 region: CASSPRREYQPQHF. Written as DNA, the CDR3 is TGTGCCAGCAGCCCCAGGAGGGAGTATCAGCCCCAGCATTTT.